A selection of T cell receptor beta chains follows, all from one sample in a study of blood T cell repertoires in COVID-19. TCRdb keeps only in-frame clones here, not all; method: immunoSEQ multiplex PCR. The profile shows 80,000 to 90,000 clones, roughly 78% of them singletons. The source material was peripheral blood. These receptors were collected from an elderly woman with acute or convalescent COVID-19. Each CDR3 is given with its conserved first and last residue.

>TRBV18|15|TRBJ2-7
CASSPRGTEGNEQYF
>TRBV19|15|TRBJ2-7
CASSIDLGGTYEQYF
>TRBV15|14|TRBJ1-4
CATSRDQWNEKLFF
>TRBV12-3/TRBV12-4|13|TRBJ2-7
CASSPTGAYEQYF
>TRBV7-8|13|TRBJ1-6
CASSLGGQSPLHF
>TRBV6-5|14|TRBJ1-1
CASSYSRGKTEAFF
>TRBV5-1|18|TRBJ2-6
CASSTADVAGSGANVLTF
>TRBV5-1|14|TRBJ1-4
CASSRGGTEEKLFF
>TRBV12-3/TRBV12-4|12|TRBJ1-5
CASAGSNQPQHF
>TRBV4-1|15|TRBJ1-5
CASSQDSSSGQPQHF
>TRBV25-1|15|TRBJ2-7
CASSDDRGLVYEQYF
>TRBV5-4|15|TRBJ2-2
CASSPNQGNTGELFF
>TRBV27|13|TRBJ2-1
CASSVGKGNEQFF
>TRBV18|15|TRBJ1-5
CASSSQGYSNQPQHF
>TRBV5-1|15|TRBJ2-3
CASSLVTISTDTQYF
>TRBV5-4|15|TRBJ1-4
CASSLPTGGNEKLFF
>TRBV6-5|15|TRBJ1-3
CASRDINSSGNTIYF
>TRBV2|14|TRBJ1-6
CASSAGQINSPLHF
>TRBV27|17|TRBJ2-2
CASSLASGVGRSGELFF
>TRBV7-9|16|TRBJ2-2
CASSPARTGISGELFF
>TRBV29-1|10|TRBJ1-1
CSAEQGLAFF
>TRBV9|15|TRBJ2-2
CASSDRLTNTGELFF
>TRBV7-2|15|TRBJ2-1
CASSLTGGSYNEQFF
>TRBV6-5|14|TRBJ1-2
CASSPARGGYGYTF
>TRBV2|15|TRBJ2-3
CASSERGMGTDTQYF
>TRBV27|16|TRBJ2-3
CASSGGLAGGTDTQYF
>TRBV3-1/TRBV3-2|12|TRBJ2-1
CASSSWANEQFF
>TRBV7-9|19|TRBJ2-6
CASSPLPAGARSGANVLTF
>TRBV4-1|14|TRBJ1-2
CASSHLTGDHGYTF
>TRBV2|13|TRBJ1-2
CASRQGANYGYTF
>TRBV30|20|TRBJ2-2
CAWMEARDSQALSNTGELFF
>TRBV4-1|15|TRBJ2-1
CASSQLQLVHNEQFF
>TRBV5-1|20|TRBJ2-3
CASSTGPGLARGGPGDTQYF
>TRBV19|15|TRBJ1-5
CASSTPGQGLQPQHF
>TRBV6-5|14|TRBJ1-2
CASTGQGGVYGYTF
>TRBV27|14|TRBJ2-1
CASWSAGADNEQFF